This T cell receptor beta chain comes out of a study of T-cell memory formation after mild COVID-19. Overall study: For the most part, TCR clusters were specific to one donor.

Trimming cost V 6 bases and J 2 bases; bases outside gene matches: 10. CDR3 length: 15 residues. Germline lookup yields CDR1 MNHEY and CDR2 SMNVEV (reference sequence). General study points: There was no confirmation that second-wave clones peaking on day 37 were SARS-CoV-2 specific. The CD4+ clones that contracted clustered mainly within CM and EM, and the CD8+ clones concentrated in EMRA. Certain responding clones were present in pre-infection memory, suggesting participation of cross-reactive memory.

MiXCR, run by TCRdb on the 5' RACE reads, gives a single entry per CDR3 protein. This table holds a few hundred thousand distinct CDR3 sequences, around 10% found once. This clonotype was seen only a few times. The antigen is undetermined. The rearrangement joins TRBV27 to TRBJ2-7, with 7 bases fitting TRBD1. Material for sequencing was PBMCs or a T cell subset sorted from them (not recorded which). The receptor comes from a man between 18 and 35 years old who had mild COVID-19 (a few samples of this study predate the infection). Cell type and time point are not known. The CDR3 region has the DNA TGTGCCAGCAGACGACAGGGACAAGCCCCCTACGAGCAGTACGTC. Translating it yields CASRRQGQAPYEQYV.